A selection of T cell receptor beta chains follows, all from one sample in a study of blood T cell repertoires in COVID-19. Sequenced by immunoSEQ multiplex PCR; TCRdb stores in-frame clones only, minus some. There are some 69,000 clones in the sample; roughly 73% occur only once, and roughly 44% lies in the top ten. The sample taken for sequencing was peripheral blood. Receptor source: a human donor in a cohort sampled during active COVID-19. Both conserved end residues are part of each CDR3. D genes are given only for firm matches. Not every row has a clone size; where given, it reads once, few, many or a size class.

V gene	clone size	D gene	CDR3 length	CDR3 protein
TRBV7-2	NA	NA	14	CASSQTRSRGTQYF
TRBV28	NA	TRBD1	17	CASSLSGTGRRPGELFF
TRBV5-6	NA	NA	12	CASSYSYNEQFF
TRBV5-1	NA	NA	15	CASSLAQRVEETQYF
TRBV28	NA	NA	17	CASSSPLGGVSSYEQYF
TRBV18	NA	TRBD2	16	CASSPEGLGGSYEQYF
TRBV5-6	NA	NA	16	CASSYTGTRNTGELFF
TRBV6-5	NA	NA	12	CASSPPGGELFF
TRBV5-5	NA	TRBD1	15	CASSLLAGGVYEQYF
TRBV11-2	NA	NA	14	CASSFLTGYNEQFF
TRBV18	NA	NA	15	CASSPRRDRRSPLHF
TRBV5-4	NA	TRBD1	15	CASSLGTGRTDTQYF
TRBV30	NA	NA	12	CAWSGSSSFKYF
TRBV14	NA	TRBD2	21	CASSQDDEILAGLYSYNEQFF
TRBV19	NA	NA	20	CASSIEVGTAGWTGANVLTF
TRBV18	NA	NA	14	CASSPPGDNQPQHF
TRBV11-3	NA	NA	15	CASSPGDPGANVLTF
TRBV7-2	NA	TRBD1	15	CASSPRGQGAGEQYF
TRBV30	NA	NA	14	CAWSPATVNTEAFF
TRBV11-2	NA	NA	14	CASSPTVSNQPQHF
TRBV5-1	NA	NA	14	CASSLLRGADTQYF
TRBV20-1	NA	TRBD1	15	CSASPTGGIAGELFF
TRBV5-1	NA	TRBD1	16	CASSLVTGGLNTEAFF
TRBV5-5	NA	NA	12	CASSSGVAEAFF
TRBV24-1	NA	NA	16	CATSDPRRGQWNEQFF
TRBV18	few	NA	15	CASSPQGSSAYEQYF
TRBV30	once	NA	12	CAWSPTEETQYF